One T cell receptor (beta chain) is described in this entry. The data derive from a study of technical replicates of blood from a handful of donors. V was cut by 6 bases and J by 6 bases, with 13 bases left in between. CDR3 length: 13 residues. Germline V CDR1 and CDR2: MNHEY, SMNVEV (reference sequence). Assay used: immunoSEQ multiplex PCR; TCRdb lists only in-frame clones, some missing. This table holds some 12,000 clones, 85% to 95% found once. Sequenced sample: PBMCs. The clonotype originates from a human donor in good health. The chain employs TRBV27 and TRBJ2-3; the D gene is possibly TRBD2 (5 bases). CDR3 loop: CASSPRGSDTQYF. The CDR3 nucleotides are TGTGCCAGCAGCCCTCGGGGATCGGATACGCAGTATTTT.